This T cell receptor beta chain was documented in a study of regulatory T cells in long-lasting Graves disease. This clonotype was detected many times. Time point defined: newly diagnosed GD, antithyroid drugs for less than 3 months. The authors made the TCR library using RNA they extracted from PBMCs. Patients met American Thyroid Association criteria for Graves' disease. The patients were drawn from one endocrinology department in Xi'an, China. Arm-PCR of CDR3 regions and iRepertoire HTBI primers were the basis on which TCR beta libraries were built. Using its own MiXCR run on the multiplex PCR reads, TCRdb lists one record per CDR3 protein. This table holds about 430,000 distinct CDR3 sequences, 15% found once. These records were also assigned to another study, of T cells in Graves' hyperthyroidism and ophthalmopathy. This second study notes: It was uncontrolled infection, other autoimmune disease, pregnancy or lactation that excluded patients.

The starting material was peripheral blood mononuclear cells (PBMCs), obtained at new diagnosis, from a patient treated with antithyroid drugs. The receptor was isolated from a woman between 40 and 55 years old with Graves disease.

The CDR3 coding sequence is TGTGCCAGCAGCCAAACTAGCGGGAGGACCACAGATACGCAGTATTTT. Translated, it gives CASSQTSGRTTDTQYF. The rearrangement joins TRBV7-2 to TRBJ2-3; TRBD2 aligns across 12 bases. Germline V lookup: CDR1 SGHTA, CDR2 FQGNSA. J was trimmed by 2 bases and V by 5 bases; bases with no gene match: 5. The CDR3 spans 16 residues.